This TCR beta chain was found in a study of shared clonotypes between healthy human individuals. Worth noting for this clone: Other DNA sequences in the sample encode the same CDR3.

The CD8 memory sample joined CD45RO+ cells and CCR7-negative CD45RA+ cells. Original processing methods: As immunoSEQ supplied junction-only sequences (without quality scores), filtering differed. The table came from immunoSEQ multiplex PCR; TCRdb's copy has only in-frame clones and leaves some out. That table supplies the V and J calls and clone size; D and trimming were determined from the DNA. The sample consists of fewer than 100,000 clones, about two thirds of them appearing once. The germline V and J ends were trimmed by 8 bases and 0 bases, with 8 bases remaining between them. CDR3 length equals 12 residues. Germline CDR1 is MDHEN and CDR2 is SYDVKM.

Sequencing used memory CD8+ T cells sorted from blood. Subset specified: CD45RO+ cells pooled with CCR7-negative TemRA cells. The clonotype originates from a man in his thirties or forties in good health. The V and J genes are TRBV28 and TRBJ2-7; perhaps TRBD1 as D (6 bases). CDR3: CASRDISYEQYF. In nucleotides, the CDR3 is TGTGCCAGCCGGGACATCTCCTACGAGCAGTACTTC.